One sample yielded the 21 T cell receptor beta chains listed below, sequenced in a study of blood T cell repertoires in COVID-19 (TCRdb year 2020). The library was built by means of the immunoSEQ multiplex PCR assay. The source is immuneACCESS, and TCRdb retained only in-frame sequences with V and J called. Part of the clones is not carried over; for the studies checked, unresolved V genes explain less than half of this, and the remainder is unexplained. Counted in this sample were more than 350,000 clones; roughly 90% of them appeared once. Around 3% of the sample is held by the ten biggest clonotypes. Specimen: peripheral blood. The source is a woman aged 25-40 years with COVID-19, enrolled during active disease.

The chain is built from TRBV21-1 and TRBJ2-4; whether TRBD2, the table's D call, matches the DNA was not checked. TRBV21-1 is annotated as a pseudogene. The CDR3 consists of 19 residues. The CDR3 sequence is CASSKGGPSGNTAKNIQYF. As DNA, the CDR3 is TGTGCCAGCAGCAAAGGAGGGCCTAGCGGGAATACCGCCAAAAACATTCAGTACTTC.

The chain recombines TRBV6-2 or TRBV6-3 with TRBJ2-1; TRBD1 aligns across 10 bases. Looked up from germline, CDR1 is MNHEY and CDR2 is SVGEGT. The CDR3 extends over 15 amino acids. J was trimmed by 5 bases and V by 6 bases; bases with no gene match: 7. DNA for the CDR3: TGTGCCAGCAGACCTCTTGGGACAGGGGACAATGAGCAGTTCTTC. Its translation: CASRPLGTGDNEQFF.

This clone was seen just once. The genes are TRBV24-1 and TRBJ2-1; D is uncertain. The V and J ends lost 2 bases and 3 bases respectively, with 4 bases between them. The germline gives CDR1 KGHDR, CDR2 SFDVKD. The CDR3 length is 13 residues. The CDR3 DNA follows: TGTGCCACCAGTGATTCTATCTACAATGAGCAGTTCTTC. Translation: CATSDSIYNEQFF.

This sequence joins TRBV19 and TRBJ2-7; 10 nucleotides line up with TRBD1. V shed 3 bases, J shed 1 base, and the junction held 6 bases outside the gene matches. Looked up from germline, CDR1 is LNHDA and CDR2 is SQIVND (reference sequence). The CDR3 is made up of 16 amino acids. The CDR3 here is CASSMIGTGVSYEQYF. In DNA form, the CDR3 reads TGTGCCAGTAGTATGATCGGGACAGGGGTATCCTACGAGCAGTACTTC.

V is TRBV15 and J is TRBJ2-1; 8 nucleotides line up with TRBD1. The trim removed 3 bases at V and 6 bases at J, leaving 13 bases unmatched. The germline V gene encodes CDR1 LNHNV and CDR2 YYDKDF (reference sequence). The CDR3 loop spans 17 amino acids. The CDR3 spells CATSSLAGQGASNEQFF. The CDR3 region has the DNA TGTGCCACCAGCAGCCTGGCGGGCCAGGGGGCTAGCAATGAGCAGTTCTTC. Full variable domain (outside the CDR3, taken from reference TRBV15 and TRBJ2-1): DAMVIQNPRYQVTQFGKPVTLSCSQTLNHNVMYWYQQKSSQAPKLLFHYYDKDFNNEADTPDNFQSRRPNTSFCFLDIRSPGLGDTAMYLCATSSLAGQGASNEQFFGPGTRLTVL.

The V and J genes are TRBV3-1 (or the pseudogene TRBV3-2) and TRBJ1-5, with D unresolved. The CDR3 runs to 15 residues. In germline, CDR1 is LGHDT, CDR2 YNNKEL (reference sequence). The germline V and J ends were trimmed by 0 bases and 3 bases, with 9 bases remaining between them. CDR3 sequence (DNA): TGTGCCAGCAGCCAAGATACACAGCTCAATCAGCCCCAGCATTTT. Its protein product is CASSQDTQLNQPQHF.

V is TRBV4-1 and J is TRBJ1-2; TRBD1 aligns across 9 bases. The V and J ends lost 4 bases and 7 bases, in that order; junction bases with no gene match: 7. This CDR3 comprises 14 residues. Germline V gene data show CDR1 as MGHRA and CDR2 as YSYEKL. CDR3 DNA: TGCGCCAGCAGCCTCGGACAGGGGTCGGGTGGCTACACCTTC. As protein: CASSLGQGSGGYTF.

The rearrangement uses TRBV7-2 and TRBJ2-3; TRBD2 is a possible D gene (6 bases). The CDR3 is 15 amino acids. The germline V gene encodes CDR1 SGHTA and CDR2 FQGNSA. Deletions cut 6 bases from V and 7 bases from J, with 20 bases between. CDR3 amino acids: CASRLAMRGGYTQYF. Here the CDR3 DNA reads TGTGCCAGCAGACTAGCTATGCGGGGAGGATATACGCAGTATTTT. The full variable domain, rest sourced from reference TRBV7-2 and TRBJ2-3, is GAGVSQSPSNKVTEKGKDVELRCDPISGHTALYWYRQSLGQGLEFLIYFQGNSAPDKSGLPSDRFSAERTGGSVSTLTIQRTQQEDSAVYLCASRLAMRGGYTQYFGPGTRLTVL.

This clone came up once. The CDR3 nucleotides read TGCGCCAGCAGCCTGTCCCATCCACAGGGCGGCTACGAGCAGTACGTC. Translated, it gives CASSLSHPQGGYEQYV. This rearrangement joins TRBV5-1 to TRBJ2-7; TRBD1 might be the D (6 bases). This CDR3 has 16 amino acids. The germline V and J ends were trimmed by 4 bases and 3 bases, with 20 bases remaining between them. Looked up from germline, CDR1 is SGHRS and CDR2 is YFSETQ.

CDR3 nucleotide sequence: TGTGCCAGCAGCTTAGAGGGGTACGAGACCCAGTACTTC. Its translation: CASSLEGYETQYF. The chain has TRBV7-9 and TRBJ2-5, with a possible D match to TRBD1 (5 bases). Germline CDR1 reads SEHNR; CDR2 reads FQNEAQ (reference sequence). The CDR3 covers 13 residues. Trimming took 1 base from V and 5 from J, leaving 8 bases between them.

J is TRBJ1-2 and V is TRBV4-3; D uncertain. Germline assignment: CDR1 LGHNA and CDR2 YSLEER. V was shortened by 3 bases and J by 7 bases, with 9 bases between the two germline ends. CDR3 size: 12 residues. This chain's CDR3 is CASSHELIGYTF. Written as DNA, the CDR3 is TGCGCCAGCAGCCACGAACTTATTGGCTACACCTTC.

The count of this clone is one. The chain couples TRBV9 to TRBJ1-2; D may be TRBD1 (6 bases). The germline gives CDR1 SGDLS, CDR2 YYNGEE. The germline V and J ends were trimmed by 2 bases and 4 bases, with 15 bases remaining between them. The CDR3 is 15 residues long. The CDR3 coding sequence is TGTGCCAGCAGCGTGTCCCCTGGGACAACCTATGGCTACACCTTC. The encoded protein is CASSVSPGTTYGYTF.

The J gene is TRBJ2-6, the V gene TRBV24-1, with D possibly being TRBD1 (5 bases). CDR3 length equals 17 residues. Trimming stripped 3 bases from V and 5 bases from J, with 16 bases between. The germline gives CDR1 KGHDR, CDR2 SFDVKD. As DNA, the CDR3 is TGTGCCACCAGTGATCCCGAGGTACAGGTAAGGGCCAACGTCCTGACTTTC. Translating it yields CATSDPEVQVRANVLTF.

The V call is TRBV4-3, the J call TRBJ2-3; D unclear. Per the germline V gene, CDR1 is LGHNA and CDR2 is YSLEER. V lost 2 bases to trimming and J lost 6 bases, with 9 bases between them. This CDR3 spans 13 amino acids. DNA of the CDR3: TGCGCCAGCAGCCAATCGTTGGCTGATACGCAGTATTTT. This encodes CASSQSLADTQYF.

This sequence joins TRBV5-1 and TRBJ2-2, with 8 bases fitting TRBD1. The CDR3 sequence is 15 residues long. Germline V gene data show CDR1 as SGHRS and CDR2 as YFSETQ. Trimming removed 4 bases from V and 8 bases from J; junction bases left unmatched: 10. For the CDR3, the DNA is TGCGCCAGCAGCGACGGACAGGGCCCACCTGGGGAGCTGTTTTTT. Amino acids: CASSDGQGPPGELFF. The full variable domain, in which reference TRBV5-1 and TRBJ2-2 provide the parts outside the CDR3, is KAGVTQTPRYLIKTRGQQVTLSCSPISGHRSVSWYQQTPGQGLQFLFEYFSETQRNKGNFPGRFSGRQFSNSRSEMNVSTLELGDSALYLCASSDGQGPPGELFFGEGSRLTVL.

This CDR3 is CARGQGALDTQYF. The CDR3 DNA follows: TGTGCCAGGGGACAGGGGGCGTTAGATACGCAGTATTTT. The chain has TRBV2 and TRBJ2-3; 12 positions agree with TRBD1. V lost 9 bases, J lost 5 bases, and 3 bases stayed unmatched. Looked up from germline, CDR1 is SNHLY and CDR2 is FYNNEI. The CDR3 totals 13 residues.

This clone came up once. The chain recombines TRBV19 with TRBJ1-2, with 10 positions matching TRBD1. CDR1 LNHDA and CDR2 SQIVND come from the germline V gene (reference sequence). The CDR3 has 14 amino acids. The V and J ends lost 8 bases and 2 bases, in that order; junction bases with no gene match: 5. CDR3 residues: CASVPGQGNYGYTF. Here the CDR3 DNA reads TGTGCCAGTGTTCCGGGACAGGGGAACTATGGCTACACCTTC.

This clone has a single count. The chain combines TRBV2 with TRBJ2-2; 9 bases are shared with TRBD2. V shed 4 bases, J shed 2 bases, and the junction held 8 bases outside the gene matches. This CDR3 comprises 17 residues. Germline V lookup: CDR1 SNHLY, CDR2 FYNNEI. The CDR3 loop reads CASSVKREVFNTGELFF. The CDR3 nucleotides are TGTGCCAGCAGTGTCAAGCGGGAGGTATTTAACACCGGGGAGCTGTTTTTT.

V gene TRBV10-2 combines with J gene TRBJ2-1; D remains ambiguous. CDR1 and CDR2 (germline): WSHSY, SAAADI. Trimming pared 6 bases from V and 0 bases from J, leaving 15 bases between. The CDR3 extends over 16 amino acids. As DNA, the CDR3 is TGCGCCAGCAGGAAGGAGACTTCGAGCTCCTACAATGAGCAGTTCTTC. This translates into CASRKETSSSYNEQFF.

This clone was seen a single time. The rearrangement uses TRBV3-1 (or the pseudogene TRBV3-2) and TRBJ2-3; 9 nucleotides align to TRBD2. V dropped 4 bases and J dropped 11; count of bases not matched to a gene: 13. CDR3 length: 15 amino acids. From germline, CDR1 is LGHDT and CDR2 YNNKEL (reference sequence). CDR3 loop: CASSPRELSGGVQYF. CDR3 bases: TGTGCCAGCAGCCCGAGAGAGCTTAGCGGGGGTGTGCAGTATTTT.

The sample holds one count of this clone. The chain recombines TRBV9 with TRBJ2-1; 12 bases fit TRBD2. The CDR3 loop spans 15 amino acids. Trimming removed 3 bases from V and 5 bases from J; junction bases left unmatched: 3. Germline loops: CDR1 SGDLS, CDR2 YYNGEE. The CDR3 sequence is CASSERLAGDNEQFF. The CDR3 nucleotides read TGTGCCAGCAGCGAGCGACTAGCGGGAGACAATGAGCAGTTCTTC.